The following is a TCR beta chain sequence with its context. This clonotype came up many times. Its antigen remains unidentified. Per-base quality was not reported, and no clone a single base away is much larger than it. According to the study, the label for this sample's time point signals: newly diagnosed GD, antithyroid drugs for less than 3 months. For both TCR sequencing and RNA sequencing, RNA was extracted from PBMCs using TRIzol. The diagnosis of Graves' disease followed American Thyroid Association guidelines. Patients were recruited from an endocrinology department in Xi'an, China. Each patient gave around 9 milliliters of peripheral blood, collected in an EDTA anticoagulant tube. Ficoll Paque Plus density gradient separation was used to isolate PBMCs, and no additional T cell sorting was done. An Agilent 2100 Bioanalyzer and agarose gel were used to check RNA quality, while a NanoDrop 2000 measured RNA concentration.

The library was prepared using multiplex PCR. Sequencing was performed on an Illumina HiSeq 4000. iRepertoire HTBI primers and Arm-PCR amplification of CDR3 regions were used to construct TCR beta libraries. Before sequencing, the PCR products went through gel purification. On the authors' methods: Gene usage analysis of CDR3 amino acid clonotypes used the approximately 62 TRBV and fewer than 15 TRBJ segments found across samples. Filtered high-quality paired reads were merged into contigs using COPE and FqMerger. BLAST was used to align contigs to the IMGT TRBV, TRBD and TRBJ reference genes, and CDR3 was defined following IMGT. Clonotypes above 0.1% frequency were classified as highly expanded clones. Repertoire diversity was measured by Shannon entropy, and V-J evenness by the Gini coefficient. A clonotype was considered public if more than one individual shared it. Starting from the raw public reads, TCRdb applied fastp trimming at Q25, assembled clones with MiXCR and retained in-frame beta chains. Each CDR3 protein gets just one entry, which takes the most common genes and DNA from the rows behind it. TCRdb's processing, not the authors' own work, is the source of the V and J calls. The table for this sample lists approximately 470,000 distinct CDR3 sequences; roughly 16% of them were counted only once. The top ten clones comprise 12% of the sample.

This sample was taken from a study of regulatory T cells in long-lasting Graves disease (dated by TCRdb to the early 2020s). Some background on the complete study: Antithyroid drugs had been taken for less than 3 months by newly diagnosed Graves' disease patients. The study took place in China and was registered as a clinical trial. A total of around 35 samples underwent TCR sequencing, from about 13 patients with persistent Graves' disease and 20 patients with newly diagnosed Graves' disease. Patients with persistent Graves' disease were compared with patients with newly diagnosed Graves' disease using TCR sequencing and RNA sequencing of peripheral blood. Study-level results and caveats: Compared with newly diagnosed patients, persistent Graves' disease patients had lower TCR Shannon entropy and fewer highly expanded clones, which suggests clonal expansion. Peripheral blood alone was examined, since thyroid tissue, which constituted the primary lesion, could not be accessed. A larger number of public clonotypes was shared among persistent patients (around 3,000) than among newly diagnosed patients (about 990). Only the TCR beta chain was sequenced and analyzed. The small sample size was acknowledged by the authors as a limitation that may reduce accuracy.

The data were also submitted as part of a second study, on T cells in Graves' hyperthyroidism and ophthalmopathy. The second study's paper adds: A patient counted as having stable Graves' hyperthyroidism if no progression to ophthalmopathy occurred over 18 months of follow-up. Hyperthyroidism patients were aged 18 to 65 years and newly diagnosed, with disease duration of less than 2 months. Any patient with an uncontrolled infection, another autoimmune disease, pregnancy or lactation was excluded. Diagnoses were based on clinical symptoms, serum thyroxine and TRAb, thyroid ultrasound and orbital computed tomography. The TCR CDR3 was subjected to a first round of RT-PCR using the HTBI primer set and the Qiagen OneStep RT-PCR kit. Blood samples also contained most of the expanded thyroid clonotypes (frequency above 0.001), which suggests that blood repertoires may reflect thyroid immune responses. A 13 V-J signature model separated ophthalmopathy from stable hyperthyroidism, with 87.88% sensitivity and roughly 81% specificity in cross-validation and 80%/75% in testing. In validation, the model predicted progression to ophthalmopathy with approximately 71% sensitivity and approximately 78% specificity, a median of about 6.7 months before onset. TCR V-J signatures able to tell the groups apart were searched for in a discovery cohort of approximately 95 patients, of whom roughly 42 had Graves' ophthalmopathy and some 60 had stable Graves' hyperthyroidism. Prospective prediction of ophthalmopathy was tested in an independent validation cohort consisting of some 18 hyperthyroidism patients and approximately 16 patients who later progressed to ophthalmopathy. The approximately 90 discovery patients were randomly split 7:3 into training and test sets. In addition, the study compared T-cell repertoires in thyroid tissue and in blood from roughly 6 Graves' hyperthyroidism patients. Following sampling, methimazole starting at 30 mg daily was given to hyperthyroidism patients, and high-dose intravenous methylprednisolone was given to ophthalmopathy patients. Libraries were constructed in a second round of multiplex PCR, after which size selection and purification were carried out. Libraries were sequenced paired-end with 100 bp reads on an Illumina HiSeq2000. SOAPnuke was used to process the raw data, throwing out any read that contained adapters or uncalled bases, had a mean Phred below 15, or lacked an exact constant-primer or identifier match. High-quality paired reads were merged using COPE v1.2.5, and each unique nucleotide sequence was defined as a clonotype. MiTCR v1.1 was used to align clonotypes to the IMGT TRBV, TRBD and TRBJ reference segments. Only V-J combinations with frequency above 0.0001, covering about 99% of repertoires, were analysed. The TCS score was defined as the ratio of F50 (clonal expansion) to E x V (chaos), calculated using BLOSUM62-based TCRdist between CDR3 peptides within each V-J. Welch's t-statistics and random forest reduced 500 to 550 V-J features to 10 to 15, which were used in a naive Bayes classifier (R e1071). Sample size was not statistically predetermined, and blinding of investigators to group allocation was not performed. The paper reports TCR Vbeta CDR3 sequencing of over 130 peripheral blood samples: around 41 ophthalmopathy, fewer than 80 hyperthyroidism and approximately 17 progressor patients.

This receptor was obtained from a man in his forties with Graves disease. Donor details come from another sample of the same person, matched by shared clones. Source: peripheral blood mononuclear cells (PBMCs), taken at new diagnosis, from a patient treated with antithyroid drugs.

The CDR3 sequence is CASSYGSTDTQYF. The bases are TGTGCCAGCTCGTATGGAAGCACAGATACGCAGTATTTT. This chain is built from TRBV7-2 and TRBJ2-3, with the D gene not clear enough to name. V loses 8 bases, J loses 0 bases, and the germline ends lie 9 bases apart. Via the germline V gene, CDR1 is SGHTA and CDR2 FQGNSA. The CDR3 contains 13 residues, cysteine and phenylalanine counted. The kept DNA is CDR3 alone, 39 bases in frame from the first base.